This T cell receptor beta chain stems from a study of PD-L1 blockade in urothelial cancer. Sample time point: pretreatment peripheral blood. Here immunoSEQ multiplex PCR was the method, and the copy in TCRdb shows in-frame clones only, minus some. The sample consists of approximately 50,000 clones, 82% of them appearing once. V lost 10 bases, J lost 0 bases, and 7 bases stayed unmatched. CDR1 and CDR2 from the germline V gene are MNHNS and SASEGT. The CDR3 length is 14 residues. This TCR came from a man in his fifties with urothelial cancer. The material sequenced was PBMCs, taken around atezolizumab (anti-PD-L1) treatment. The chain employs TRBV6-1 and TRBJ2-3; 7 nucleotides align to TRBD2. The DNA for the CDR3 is TGTGCCACGTTAGCGGGTCTAAGCACAGATACGCAGTATTTT. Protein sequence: CATLAGLSTDTQYF.